This TCR beta chain was sequenced during a study of T-cell memory formation after mild COVID-19 (dated by TCRdb to the early 2020s). Describing the broader study: TCR sequence clusters from the two donors were found to be largely donor specific. The cohort comprised two young, previously healthy adult volunteers, one female and one male. In a couple of donors, T-cell clones that expanded and contracted after mild COVID-19 were followed by sequencing TCRalpha and TCRbeta repertoires longitudinally.

The listed sequencing device is Illumina NovaSeq 6000. cDNA libraries for TCRalpha and TCRbeta were prepared by 5'RACE using constant-segment primers, with sample barcodes and unique molecular identifiers added. Trizol reagent was used to extract RNA from every sample. The libraries were amplified in two PCR steps, and the second step added a second sample barcode and Illumina TruSeq adapters. Sequencing of the libraries was done on an Illumina NovaSeq, producing 2 x 150 bp paired-end reads. As for how the authors treated the data: With migec v1.2.7, reads were demultiplexed and then collapsed into UMI-guided consensus sequences. Using mixcr v2.1.11, the UMI consensuses were aligned to TRA and TRB V and J templates and assembled into clonotypes. A clonotype was counted as expanded or contracted only when both edgeR and NoisET called the clonotype significant, with the noise models trained on biological replicates. For edgeR calls, the thresholds were a false discovery rate-adjusted p below 0.01 and a log2 fold-change of 1. As an exploratory analysis of dynamics, max-normalized trajectories of the 1000 most abundant clonotypes were examined by PCA with hierarchical clustering. Each responding clone was given a CD4 or CD8 phenotype based on the CD4+ and CD8+ repertoires, which had been sequenced separately. Through fastp at Q25 and MiXCR, TCRdb rebuilt clones from the public reads, retaining in-frame beta chains. Duplicate CDR3 protein sequences are folded into a single record with the most common DNA and genes. The V and J calls were not made by the authors but by TCRdb's processing. Present in this sample are about 430,000 distinct CDR3 sequences, around 24% of which were seen just once. Around 8.8% of the sample is taken by the ten largest.

Study-wide findings and limitations: Only a couple of mild cases were covered by the study, and larger cohorts that include severe cases with pre-infection samples were considered necessary. Contracting CD4+ clones were located mainly in the CM and EM memory subsets, whereas CD8+ clones were found to be enriched in EMRA. Some responding clones were detected in pre-infection memory, which suggested that pre-existing cross-reactive memory T cells had joined the SARS-CoV-2 response. Whether the second-wave clones peaking on day 37 were SARS-CoV-2 specific was not confirmed. Balanced CD4/CD8 phenotypes were observed for clones contracting from day 15 to 85, whereas a bias towards CD4+ was observed for a second wave of clones expanding from day 15 to 37.

The V end loses 0 bases and the J end loses 3 bases, and a stretch of 12 bases separates them. The CDR3 holds 16 amino acids from the cysteine to the phenylalanine. Left in the record is the CDR3 DNA by itself, 48 bases read in frame from the first base. This clonotype was observed a handful of times. Its antigen is currently not known. Per-base qualities were not stored, and no clone one base away is much larger. PBMCs were isolated by Ficoll-Paque density gradient centrifugation. The sequence derives from an adult woman who had mild COVID-19 (a few samples of this study predate the infection). The sample titles of this study are shuffled in the database, so cell type and time point are left out; the donor was told from shared clones. Sample: PBMCs or a T cell subset sorted from them (not recorded which). The chain uses TRBV12-3 or TRBV12-4 and TRBJ1-5; the D gene is not confidently resolved. The CDR3 has the sequence CASSLAGQAPNQPQHF. The nucleotide sequence reads as follows: TGTGCCAGCAGTTTAGCTGGTCAGGCCCCCAATCAGCCCCAGCATTTT.